The rows below give T cell receptor beta chains drawn from one sample of a study of blood T cell repertoires in COVID-19. TCRdb's table, derived via immunoSEQ multiplex PCR, lists solely in-frame clones and lacks some. The data contain 280,000 or so clones, 75% to 90% of them singletons. Sequenced sample: PBMCs or T cells enriched from blood (not recorded which). These TCRs come from a woman in her forties or fifties who had recovered from COVID-19. The CDR3 runs from the conserved cysteine through the conserved F or W. A D gene is named only where the DNA matches it firmly. Clone size, where shown, is once, few, many, or a class for clones that have expanded.

D: TRBD2; V: TRBV13; size: -; J: TRBJ2-1; CDR3: CASSPSGGRGWDEQFF; DNA: TGTGCCAGCAGCCCGAGCGGGGGAAGGGGGTGGGATGAGCAGTTCTTC
D: TRBD2; V: TRBV19; size: -; J: TRBJ2-2; CDR3: CASSWSIGGGQGELFF; DNA: TGTGCCAGTAGCTGGTCTATCGGCGGGGGTCAGGGGGAGCTGTTTTTT
D: -; V: TRBV12-3/TRBV12-4; size: -; J: TRBJ1-2; CDR3: CASSQGNYGYTF; DNA: TGTGCCAGCAGCCAGGGTAATTATGGCTACACCTTC
D: -; V: TRBV7-2; size: -; J: TRBJ1-5; CDR3: CASTPYGNQPQHF; DNA: TGTGCCAGCACCCCTTATGGCAATCAGCCCCAGCATTTT
D: -; V: TRBV19; size: -; J: TRBJ1-3; CDR3: CASSRSRASSGNTIYF; DNA: TGTGCCAGTAGTAGGAGCAGGGCGAGCTCTGGAAACACCATATATTTT
D: -; V: TRBV13; size: -; J: TRBJ2-2; CDR3: CALGSDSNTGELFF; DNA: TGTGCCCTTGGTAGCGACTCGAACACCGGGGAGCTGTTTTTT
D: TRBD1; V: TRBV24-1; size: -; J: TRBJ1-6; CDR3: CATSGTGTGVWGAPLHF; DNA: TGTGCCACCAGTGGCACCGGGACAGGGGTTTGGGGTGCGCCCCTCCACTTT
D: -; V: TRBV7-3; size: -; J: TRBJ1-5; CDR3: CASSTQGTLQPQHF; DNA: TGTGCCAGCAGTACCCAAGGGACTCTTCAGCCCCAGCATTTT
D: TRBD2; V: TRBV30; size: once; J: TRBJ2-5; CDR3: CAWSYLAGGETQYF; DNA: TGTGCCTGGAGTTACTTAGCGGGGGGTGAGACCCAGTACTTC
D: -; V: TRBV6-4; size: once; J: TRBJ1-1; CDR3: CASSLYAGGNTEAFF; DNA: TGTGCCAGCAGCCTATATGCGGGCGGGAACACTGAAGCTTTCTTT
D: -; V: TRBV4-3; size: -; J: TRBJ2-1; CDR3: CASSQEVHGNYNEQFF; DNA: TGCGCCAGCAGCCAAGAAGTCCACGGGAATTACAATGAGCAGTTCTTC
D: -; V: TRBV15; size: -; J: TRBJ2-6; CDR3: CATSRELSSGANVLTF; DNA: TGTGCCACCAGCAGAGAACTGAGCTCTGGGGCCAACGTCCTGACTTTC
D: TRBD2; V: TRBV29-1; size: -; J: TRBJ2-2; CDR3: CSVRLASGELFF; DNA: TGCAGCGTCCGACTAGCGTCCGGGGAGCTGTTTTTT
D: -; V: TRBV7-9; size: -; J: TRBJ1-4; CDR3: CASSLDRDTEKLFF; DNA: TGTGCCAGCAGCTTAGACAGGGATACAGAAAAACTGTTTTTT
D: -; V: TRBV7-3; size: -; J: TRBJ1-6; CDR3: CASSLTDSSGNSPLHF; DNA: TGTGCCAGCAGCTTAACGGACTCGTCGGGAAATTCACCCCTCCACTTT
D: -; V: TRBV28; size: -; J: TRBJ2-7; CDR3: CASSLSAGDYEQYF; DNA: TGTGCCAGCAGTTTATCGGCAGGGGACTACGAGCAGTACTTC
D: TRBD1; V: TRBV3-1/TRBV3-2; size: -; J: TRBJ1-2; CDR3: CASSPPGDSYGYTF; DNA: TGTGCCAGCAGCCCACCGGGGGACAGCTATGGCTACACCTTC
D: TRBD1; V: TRBV18; size: once; J: TRBJ2-3; CDR3: CASSPQPQGAWDTQYF; DNA: TGTGCCAGCTCACCGCAGCCCCAGGGGGCATGGGATACGCAGTATTTT
D: -; V: TRBV6-5; size: once; J: TRBJ2-1; CDR3: CASTWNGRRNNEQFF; DNA: TGTGCCAGCACCTGGAACGGGAGAAGAAACAATGAGCAGTTCTTC
D: TRBD1; V: TRBV7-9; size: -; J: TRBJ1-5; CDR3: CASSRWDSFDQPQHF; DNA: TGTGCCAGCAGCCGCTGGGACAGCTTTGATCAGCCCCAGCATTTT
D: TRBD2; V: TRBV28; size: -; J: TRBJ2-1; CDR3: CASSTPSGPSYNEQFF; DNA: TGTGCCAGCAGCACGCCTAGCGGACCGTCCTACAATGAGCAGTTCTTC
D: -; V: TRBV5-1; size: -; J: TRBJ1-2; CDR3: CASSLRETSARGGYTF; DNA: TGCGCCAGCAGCTTGAGGGAGACCTCAGCAAGGGGGGGCTACACCTTC
D: TRBD1; V: TRBV5-1; size: -; J: TRBJ1-2; CDR3: CASKVTGDSPYGYTF; DNA: TGCGCCAGCAAGGTCACAGGGGACAGCCCTTATGGCTACACCTTC
D: -; V: TRBV28; size: -; J: TRBJ1-2; CDR3: CASSPPPATNYGYTF; DNA: TGTGCCAGCAGTCCCCCTCCCGCTACTAACTATGGCTACACCTTC
D: -; V: TRBV19; size: -; J: TRBJ1-5; CDR3: CASSILTGENQPQHF; DNA: TGTGCCAGTAGTATCCTTACAGGAGAAAATCAGCCCCAGCATTTT
D: -; V: TRBV5-4; size: -; J: TRBJ1-2; CDR3: CASSYDSGVYGYTF; DNA: TGTGCCAGCAGTTATGACAGTGGGGTGTATGGCTACACCTTC
D: TRBD2; V: TRBV3-1/TRBV3-2; size: -; J: TRBJ2-2; CDR3: CASSLGTRNTGELFF; DNA: TGTGCCAGCAGCCTTGGGACTAGGAACACCGGGGAGCTGTTTTTT
D: -; V: TRBV30; size: few; J: TRBJ1-6; CDR3: CAWVGRTNNSPLHF; DNA: TGTGCCTGGGTCGGACGGACTAATAATTCACCCCTCCACTTT
D: TRBD1; V: TRBV19; size: few; J: TRBJ1-5; CDR3: CASSVSQGAKPQHF; DNA: TGTGCCAGTAGTGTATCACAGGGGGCTAAGCCCCAGCATTTT
D: -; V: TRBV3-1/TRBV3-2; size: -; J: TRBJ1-2; CDR3: CASSQVTADYGYTF; DNA: TGTGCCAGCAGCCAAGTTACTGCTGACTATGGCTACACCTTC
D: TRBD1; V: TRBV18; size: -; J: TRBJ1-1; CDR3: CASSLRTGENTEAFF; DNA: TGTGCCAGCTCATTGAGGACAGGGGAAAACACTGAAGCTTTCTTT
D: TRBD1; V: TRBV5-1; size: -; J: TRBJ2-7; CDR3: CASSFGQGRGEQYF; DNA: TGCGCCAGCAGCTTTGGACAGGGGAGAGGCGAGCAGTACTTC
D: TRBD2; V: TRBV5-1; size: -; J: TRBJ2-3; CDR3: CASSLEGGGLATDTQYF; DNA: TGCGCCAGCAGCTTGGAGGGCGGCGGACTAGCGACAGATACGCAGTATTTT
D: -; V: TRBV19; size: once; J: TRBJ1-6; CDR3: CASSIVAQGGNSPLHF; DNA: TGTGCCAGTAGTATCGTGGCCCAGGGTGGGAATTCACCCCTCCACTTT
D: -; V: TRBV5-1; size: -; J: TRBJ2-3; CDR3: CASSLDGARTDTQYF; DNA: TGCGCCAGCAGCTTGGATGGGGCCCGGACAGATACGCAGTATTTT
D: TRBD2; V: TRBV15; size: -; J: TRBJ2-7; CDR3: CATSSRFGTSGYEQYF; DNA: TGTGCCACCAGCAGCCGATTCGGGACTAGCGGCTACGAGCAGTACTTC
D: TRBD1; V: TRBV6-5; size: once; J: TRBJ1-5; CDR3: CASRGRGQNQPQHF; DNA: TGTGCCAGCAGGGGCAGGGGGCAAAATCAGCCCCAGCATTTT
D: TRBD1; V: TRBV6-2/TRBV6-3; size: -; J: TRBJ2-4; CDR3: CASSNQGADIQYF; DNA: TGTGCCAGCAGTAATCAGGGGGCGGACATTCAGTACTTC
D: -; V: TRBV7-9; size: once; J: TRBJ1-6; CDR3: CASSLGWGGRISPLHF; DNA: TGTGCCAGCAGCTTAGGTTGGGGGGGGCGCATTTCACCCCTCCACTTT
D: -; V: TRBV2; size: -; J: TRBJ1-5; CDR3: CASSYRDKNQPQHF; DNA: TGTGCCAGCAGTTACCGGGACAAGAATCAGCCCCAGCATTTT
D: -; V: TRBV12-3/TRBV12-4; size: -; J: TRBJ2-5; CDR3: CASSPSGGETQYF; DNA: TGTGCCAGCAGCCCAAGTGGGGGGGAGACCCAGTACTTC
D: -; V: TRBV9; size: -; J: TRBJ2-5; CDR3: CASSSDTIGETQYF; DNA: TGTGCCAGCAGCTCGGACACAATTGGGGAGACCCAGTACTTC
D: -; V: TRBV3-1/TRBV3-2; size: -; J: TRBJ1-1; CDR3: CASSQSGMNTEAFF; DNA: TGTGCCAGCAGCCAATCGGGGATGAACACTGAAGCTTTCTTT
D: TRBD1; V: TRBV7-9; size: -; J: TRBJ2-5; CDR3: CASSLGDRGEETQYF; DNA: TGTGCCAGCAGCTTAGGGGACAGGGGAGAGGAGACCCAGTACTTC
D: TRBD1; V: TRBV28; size: -; J: TRBJ1-2; CDR3: CASRAPGQGSGYTF; DNA: TGTGCCAGCAGAGCGCCGGGACAGGGGAGTGGCTACACCTTC
D: -; V: TRBV19; size: -; J: TRBJ1-5; CDR3: CASSTGGGSNQPQHF; DNA: TGTGCCAGTAGTACGGGGGGCGGAAGCAATCAGCCCCAGCATTTT
D: -; V: TRBV2; size: -; J: TRBJ1-5; CDR3: CASSEALYSNQPQHF; DNA: TGTGCCAGCAGTGAAGCTCTGTATAGCAATCAGCCCCAGCATTTT